The rows below give T cell receptor beta chains drawn from one sample of a study of blood T cell repertoires in COVID-19. Repertoires were generated with immunoSEQ multiplex PCR, while TCRdb's copy carries only in-frame clones and drops some. The table includes a few hundred thousand clones, 80% to 95% detected once. The sequencing input was peripheral blood. All receptors come from a woman aged 25-40 years with COVID-19, enrolled during active disease. CDR3s include the opening cysteine and the closing phenylalanine or tryptophan. A D gene is named only where the DNA matches it firmly. Size is stated for part of the rows, as once, few or many counts, or as a class when the clone is expanded.

cdr3_length,clone_size,v_call,d_call,j_call,cdr3_aa,cdr3_nt
13,-,TRBV5-4,-,TRBJ1-2,CASRIRGGGGYTF,TGTGCCAGCAGGATTAGAGGCGGAGGAGGCTACACCTTC
16,-,TRBV27,-,TRBJ2-1,CASSFTEGTAYNEQFF,TGTGCCAGCAGTTTCACCGAGGGGACTGCCTACAATGAGCAGTTCTTC
10,-,TRBV6-6,-,TRBJ1-4,CASSNGELFF,TGTGCCAGCAGTAACGGGGAACTGTTTTTT
11,-,TRBV19,-,TRBJ1-2,CASSGSYGYTF,TGTGCCAGTTCAGGCAGCTATGGCTACACCTTC
15,-,TRBV2,-,TRBJ2-6,CASSPTVSGANVLTF,TGTGCCAGCAGTCCGACTGTTTCTGGGGCCAACGTCCTGACTTTC
16,-,TRBV9,-,TRBJ1-4,CASSAPGGGRDEKLFF,TGTGCCAGCAGCGCCCCTGGCGGGGGGCGCGATGAAAAACTGTTTTTT
15,-,TRBV2,TRBD1,TRBJ1-2,CASSEGDRLRYGYTF,TGTGCCAGCAGTGAAGGGGACAGGTTAAGGTATGGCTACACCTTC
16,-,TRBV24-1,TRBD1,TRBJ1-5,CATSDTQGVGNQPQHF,TGTGCCACCAGTGATACGCAGGGGGTCGGCAATCAGCCCCAGCATTTT
13,-,TRBV3-1/TRBV3-2,-,TRBJ2-1,CASSAPGSGEQFF,TGTGCCAGCAGCGCACCGGGGTCGGGTGAGCAGTTCTTC
13,-,TRBV20-1,-,TRBJ1-5,CSASRLTQGPQHF,TGCAGTGCTAGTCGTCTCACCCAGGGGCCCCAGCATTTT
15,once,TRBV18,-,TRBJ1-4,CASSLAGTDNEKLFF,TGTGCCAGCTCATTAGCCGGGACTGATAATGAAAAACTGTTTTTT
14,-,TRBV14,-,TRBJ1-4,CASSQIGEGEKLFF,TGTGCCAGCAGCCAAATAGGGGAAGGTGAAAAACTGTTTTTT
20,-,TRBV18,TRBD1,TRBJ2-1,CASSTPGQGGERYTYNEQFF,TGTGCCAGCTCAACTCCGGGACAGGGGGGAGAGCGGTACACCTACAATGAGCAGTTCTTC
16,-,TRBV15,-,TRBJ2-3,CATSRHSGPSTDTQYF,TGTGCCACCAGCAGACATTCGGGTCCTAGCACAGATACGCAGTATTTT
17,-,TRBV2,-,TRBJ2-7,CASSESFITVSSYEQYF,TGTGCCAGCAGCGAATCCTTTATAACAGTGAGCTCCTACGAGCAGTACTTC